Following are 16 T cell receptor beta chains from one sample sequenced in a study of response to subunit inactivated influenza vaccine. TCRdb used MiXCR to reprocess the RT-PCR reads, holding one entry per CDR3 protein. The table records a few hundred thousand distinct CDR3 sequences, 10% to 11% of them present only once. The source was PBMCs from blood, collected about 40 days after vaccination. The receptors originated from a man aged 50 to 59 who received an inactivated influenza vaccine.

There are a few counts of this clonotype. This rearrangement joins TRBV7-2 to TRBJ1-1, with 8 bases that match TRBD1. Germline-derived CDR1 and CDR2 are SGHTA and FQGNSA. Germline trimming cut 4 bases from V and 2 bases from J; bases unmatched to any gene: 9. CDR3 length: 16 residues. This chain's CDR3 is CASSSYPGQANTEAFF. The CDR3 nucleotides read TGTGCCAGCAGCTCGTACCCGGGACAGGCCAACACTGAAGCTTTCTTT.

This clonotype was recorded a few times. The gene calls are TRBV5-4 and TRBJ2-6; the D gene could be TRBD1 or TRBD2 (5 bases each). This CDR3 has 19 amino acids. The ends were cut back, 2 bases at V and 0 bases at J, with 18 bases in the middle. CDR1 and CDR2 (germline): SGHNT, YYREEE (reference sequence). The CDR3 is CASSFPVGGISSGANVLTF. In nucleotides, the CDR3 is TGTGCCAGCAGCTTCCCCGTTGGGGGAATAAGCTCTGGGGCCAACGTCCTGACTTTC.

In its sample, this clonotype was seen many times. The chain has TRBV20-1 and TRBJ1-1, with 7 bases matching TRBD1. The germline V gene encodes CDR1 DFQATT and CDR2 SNEGSKA (reference sequence). J was trimmed by 1 base and V by 0 bases; bases with no gene match: 5. There are 15 residues in the CDR3. CDR3 protein: CSARDPGTANTEAFF. Here the CDR3 DNA reads TGCAGTGCTAGAGATCCCGGGACAGCGAACACTGAAGCTTTCTTT.

This clonotype came up a few times. The rearrangement uses TRBV18 and TRBJ2-1; D ambiguous. The CDR3 extends over 13 amino acids. V dropped 6 bases and J dropped 6 bases, with 12 bases sitting between them. Per the germline V gene, CDR1 is KGHSH and CDR2 is LQKENI. The CDR3 sequence: CASSSVVFNEQFF. Written as DNA, the CDR3 is TGTGCCAGCTCCTCGGTAGTGTTCAATGAGCAGTTCTTC.

This chain's CDR3 is CASSFPQGYGYTF. The CDR3 DNA reads as TGTGCCAGCAGTTTTCCCCAAGGGTATGGCTACACCTTC. The chain couples TRBV6-5 to TRBJ1-2; no clear D gene. CDR1 and CDR2 (germline): MNHEY, SVGAGI. Trimming left V 4 bases short and J 5 bases short, with 11 bases between. The CDR3 has 13 amino acids.

This clonotype was seen repeatedly, ten times or more. The chain has TRBV20-1 and TRBJ2-5; TRBD2 aligns across 9 bases. Germline lookup yields CDR1 DFQATT and CDR2 SNEGSKA (reference sequence). The CDR3 extends over 16 amino acids. V dropped 0 bases and J dropped 2; count of bases not matched to a gene: 7. This CDR3 is CSAREFASGAQETQYF. CDR3 bases: TGCAGTGCTAGAGAATTCGCTAGCGGGGCACAAGAGACCCAGTACTTC.

This clonotype has ten or more counts. The chain joins TRBV12-3 or TRBV12-4 to TRBJ1-6, with TRBD1 identical over 7 bases. The ends lost 3 bases at V and 5 bases at J; junction bases unmatched: 4. The CDR3 spans 15 residues. The CDR3 reads CASSFNRGNNSPLHF. For the CDR3, the DNA is TGTGCCAGCAGTTTTAACAGGGGAAATAATTCACCCCTCCACTTT.

CDR3 amino acids: CASSEGAGYTF. In nucleotides, the CDR3 is TGTGCCAGCAGCGAAGGGGCCGGCTACACCTTC. The V and J genes are TRBV9 and TRBJ1-2; weak D call: TRBD1 (5 bases). The V gene lost 3 bases and the J gene lost 8 bases, with 8 bases spanning the gap. CDR1 and CDR2 from the germline V gene are SGDLS and YYNGEE. The CDR3 spans 11 residues.

This clonotype has a handful of counts. The rearrangement links TRBV5-6 to TRBJ2-7; 7 bases map to TRBD2. This CDR3 is 13 amino acids long. V shed 6 bases and J 2 bases; nucleotides not matched to a gene: 5. Looked up from germline, CDR1 is SGHDT and CDR2 is YYEEEE. For the CDR3, the DNA is TGTGCCAGCAACTGGGGGGGGACCTACGAGCAGTACTTC. Amino acids: CASNWGGTYEQYF. Drawing the rest from reference TRBV5-6 and TRBJ2-7, the complete variable domain is DAGVTQSPTHLIKTRGQQVTLRCSPKSGHDTVSWYQQALGQGPQFIFQYYEEEERQRGNFPDRFSGHQFPNYSSELNVNALLLGDSALYLCASNWGGTYEQYFGPGTRLTVT.

With respect to this clonotype: Possible read error: a much larger clone is one base away. The CDR3 region has the DNA TGCAGCGTTGTAGGGGCAGCAGAGACCGAGTACTTC. It yields the protein CSVVGAAETEYF. V and J are TRBV29-1 and TRBJ2-5; tentatively, D is TRBD1 (5 bases). Germline V gene data show CDR1 as SQVTM and CDR2 as ANQGSEA. This CDR3 is 12 amino acids long.

Only a few counts were recorded for this clonotype. This chain connects TRBV7-9 to TRBJ2-2; D not certain. Germline CDR1 is SEHNR and CDR2 is FQNEAQ (reference sequence). The CDR3 runs 13 residues. Trimming took 5 bases from V and 5 from J, leaving 9 bases between them. The CDR3 here is CASSVRLTGELFF. The CDR3 DNA reads TGTGCCAGCAGCGTAAGGTTAACCGGGGAGCTGTTTTTT.

The chain combines TRBV7-6 with TRBJ2-7; weak D call: TRBD2 (6 bases). CDR3 length equals 15 residues. Germline V gene data show CDR1 as SGHVS and CDR2 as FNYEAQ. Between the trimmed V and J ends, which lost 1 base and 2 bases, there was a span of 12 bases. The DNA of the CDR3 is TGTGCCAGCAGCTTAGGGGGGGTAGGCCCCTACGAGCAGTACTTC. This codes for CASSLGGVGPYEQYF.

This clonotype has at least ten counts. The chain carries TRBV7-2 and TRBJ2-3; D is possibly TRBD1 or TRBD2 (5 bases each). Germline V gene data show CDR1 as SGHTA and CDR2 as FQGNSA. This CDR3 is built from 13 residues. The V end lost 5 bases, the J end lost 1 base, and 7 bases lay between the germline ends. The CDR3 loop is CASSRDRTDTQYF. The CDR3 bases are TGTGCCAGCAGCAGGGACCGCACAGATACGCAGTATTTT. The whole variable domain, filled in from reference TRBV7-2 and TRBJ2-3, reads GAGVSQSPSNKVTEKGKDVELRCDPISGHTALYWYRQSLGQGLEFLIYFQGNSAPDKSGLPSDRFSAERTGGSVSTLTIQRTQQEDSAVYLCASSRDRTDTQYFGPGTRLTVL.

The rearrangement joins TRBV5-1 to TRBJ1-6; 7 bases match TRBD1. The CDR3 sequence is 15 residues long. Germline CDR1 reads SGHRS; CDR2 reads YFSETQ. The junction had 6 bases not matched to a gene; V was cut back by 0 bases and J by 9 bases. The CDR3 DNA follows: TGCGCCAGCAGCTTGGCGGGACAGTACCGTTCACCCCTCCACTTT. As protein: CASSLAGQYRSPLHF.

The V gene is TRBV12-3 or TRBV12-4, the J gene TRBJ2-3; TRBD2 agrees at 7 bases. The length of the CDR3 is 17 residues. With V trimmed by 1 base and J by 1 base, 8 bases remained unmatched. For the CDR3, the DNA is TGTGCCAGCAGTTTAGAGGGACTACCTACCCGCACAGATACGCAGTATTTT. Its protein product is CASSLEGLPTRTDTQYF.

In this sample, this clonotype turned up a few times. The chain has TRBV4-1 and TRBJ2-1, with 9 positions matching TRBD1. With V trimmed by 3 bases and J by 11 bases, 11 bases remained unmatched. The CDR3 loop spans 15 amino acids. Germline assignment: CDR1 MGHRA and CDR2 YSYEKL. CDR3 in amino acids: CASSQPGQGRWQQFF. The CDR3 DNA follows: TGCGCCAGCAGCCAGCCGGGACAGGGACGCTGGCAGCAGTTCTTC.